This T cell receptor (beta chain) was recovered during a study of T cells after yellow fever vaccination. Overall study context: Libraries from low-cell-number fractions were prepared with the SMART-Seq v4 Ultra Low Input RNA kit.

General study points: Abundant bulk-population clonotypes could contaminate the FACS-sorted repertoires. The secondary response showed a weaker magnitude and a faster peak, day 5 versus 15.

The CDR3 has 15 amino acids. The J segment lost 5 bases and the V segment lost 3 bases, leaving 5 bases of the junction unmatched. Germline values: CDR1 SGHRS, CDR2 YFSETQ. TCR cDNA was made by 5'RACE template switching, adding a universal primer site and UMIs. TCRdb processed the 5' RACE reads anew with MiXCR; each CDR3 protein has one entry. The data contain 300,000 to 350,000 distinct CDR3 sequences, around 4.5% of them singletons. This clonotype was picked up a small number of times. Its target is not known. The rearrangement links TRBV5-1 to TRBJ2-2, with TRBD2 matching 9 bases. Sequencing was performed on PBMCs, taken 15 days after the yellow fever booster vaccination. The sequence was obtained from a man between 18 and 35 years old who received the YFV17D yellow fever vaccine. The CDR3 reads CASSSGTSYTGELFF. The CDR3 DNA reads TGCGCCAGCAGCTCCGGGACTAGCTATACCGGGGAGCTGTTTTTT.